These 7 T cell receptor beta chains share one sample of origin, sequenced in a study of response to subunit inactivated influenza vaccine. TCRdb redid the calling of the RT-PCR reads with MiXCR, one entry per CDR3 protein. Here the sample spans roughly 650,000 distinct CDR3 sequences, about 14% being singletons. The sample in question was PBMCs from blood, obtained 14 to 15 days before vaccination. The receptors were gathered from a man aged 50-59 years who received an inactivated influenza vaccine.

This clonotype has just a few counts. This chain links TRBV5-1 with TRBJ1-1; 7 nucleotides align to TRBD1. The CDR3 sequence is 13 residues long. CDR1 is SGHRS and CDR2 is YFSETQ in the germline V gene. The V and J ends lost 3 bases and 7 bases, in that order; junction bases with no gene match: 6. This chain's CDR3 is CASSWITGDEAFF. Written as DNA, the CDR3 is TGCGCCAGCAGCTGGATAACAGGGGATGAAGCTTTCTTT.

The chain has TRBV6-1 and TRBJ2-6; D might be TRBD1 (5 bases). This CDR3 has 14 residues. Germline lookup yields CDR1 MNHNS and CDR2 SASEGT. V was cut by 5 bases and J by 3 bases, with 8 bases left in between. The CDR3 DNA reads TGTGCCAGCAGTCCAGGGTTTGGGGCCAACGTCCTGACTTTC. It specifies CASSPGFGANVLTF.

The V gene is TRBV18, the J gene TRBJ2-1, with a weak D call TRBD2 (5 bases). Germline CDR1 KGHSH, CDR2 LQKENI. The length of the CDR3 is 15 residues. V lost 5 bases and J lost 2, with 13 bases in between. CDR3 residues: CASSATGLAYNEQFF. CDR3 nucleotide sequence: TGTGCCAGCTCAGCCACCGGACTGGCCTACAATGAGCAGTTCTTC.

This clonotype appeared many times. The rearrangement uses TRBV20-1 and TRBJ1-4; perhaps TRBD1 as D (5 bases). V was trimmed by 6 bases and J by 10 bases, leaving 18 bases between them. The CDR3 spans 13 residues. Germline assignment: CDR1 DFQATT and CDR2 SNEGSKA (reference sequence). The CDR3 region has the DNA TGCAGTGCAAGGGACTCACGTGGTGGAAAACTGTTTTTT. Translation gives CSARDSRGGKLFF.

There are a few counts of this clonotype. This chain connects TRBV19 to TRBJ2-3; the D gene is possibly TRBD2 (5 bases). The CDR3 has 13 residues. V lost 7 bases to trimming and J lost 1 base, with 9 bases between them. Germline V gene sequence: CDR1 LNHDA, CDR2 SQIVND (reference sequence). This CDR3 is CASTARGTDTQYF. CDR3 nucleotides: TGTGCCAGTACGGCGCGGGGCACAGATACGCAGTATTTT. The entire variable domain, with the rest obtained from reference TRBV19 and TRBJ2-3, is as follows: DGGITQSPKYLFRKEGQNVTLSCEQNLNHDAMYWYRQDPGQGLRLIYYSQIVNDFQKGDIAEGYSVSREKKESFPLTVTSAQKNPTAFYLCASTARGTDTQYFGPGTRLTVL.

The V gene is TRBV5-5, the J gene TRBJ2-7; the D call may be TRBD1 or TRBD2 (6 bases each). CDR3 length: 15 residues. V shed 4 bases and J shed 4 bases, with 18 bases lying between them. CDR1 and CDR2 (germline): SGHKS, YYEKEE (reference sequence). CDR3 loop: CASSPRGGGRYEQYF. Here the CDR3 DNA reads TGTGCCAGCAGCCCCAGGGGTGGGGGGCGGTACGAGCAGTACTTC. Supplemented by reference TRBV5-5 and TRBJ2-7, the full variable domain reads DAGVTQSPTHLIKTRGQQVTLRCSPISGHKSVSWYQQVLGQGPQFIFQYYEKEERGRGNFPDRFSARQFPNYSSELNVNALLLGDSALYLCASSPRGGGRYEQYFGPGTRLTVT.

The J gene is TRBJ2-7, the V gene TRBV7-2; 8 nucleotides match TRBD2. Germline values: CDR1 SGHTA, CDR2 FQGNSA. V lost 6 bases, J lost 0 bases, and 7 bases stayed unmatched. The CDR3 is 15 residues long. The CDR3 sequence: CASRVTSASSYEQYF. Written as DNA, the CDR3 is TGTGCCAGCAGGGTGACTAGCGCCTCCTCCTACGAGCAGTACTTC.